A single T cell receptor beta chain is shown here with its context. The antigen is unknown. People whose metastatic non-small-cell lung cancer was chemo-refractory got focal radiation along with CTLA-4 blockade by ipilimumab. TCRdb's table, derived via immunoSEQ multiplex PCR, lists solely in-frame clones and lacks some. This sample carries roughly 90,000 clones, 78% of them seen once, and the ten largest clones take less than 4%. Germline CDR1 and CDR2: LNHDA and SQIVND (reference sequence). The V end was cut by 0 bases, the J end by 7 bases, with 10 bases between. CDR3 length: 14 residues. This sample was taken from a study of radiotherapy plus CTLA-4 blockade in lung cancer. Regarding the study as a whole: Subsequent to radiotherapy plus ipilimumab, tumor-derived TCR clones underwent expansion in blood.

The chain recombines TRBV19 with TRBJ1-5; the D gene is possibly TRBD1 (5 bases). This clonotype was sampled from a human donor with non-small cell lung cancer who had a partial response to radiotherapy plus ipilimumab. Some clones in this sample may be carry-over from other donors' samples. The specimen was peripheral blood, collected from a patient treated with radiotherapy plus ipilimumab. The chain's CDR3 is CASSIDHTGQPQHF. CDR3 sequence (DNA): TGTGCCAGTAGTATAGATCATACAGGCCAGCCCCAGCATTTT.